This T cell receptor (beta chain) emerged from a study of blood T cell repertoires in COVID-19. Study in general: T cells, B-cell-depleted T cells, or PBMCs supplied cDNA or gDNA.

The V gene end was trimmed by 1 base and the J gene end by 4 bases; junction bases not matched to a gene: 7. Germline-derived CDR1 and CDR2 are LGHDT and YNNKEL (reference sequence). This CDR3 contains 16 residues. Source study methods: Amplification with reference gene primers provided the estimates of nucleated cell counts. TCRdb's copy holds only in-frame clones and misses some; the assay was immunoSEQ multiplex PCR. That table supplies the V and J calls and clone size; D and trimming were determined from the DNA. The sample contains about 100,000 clones, about nine tenths of which appear only once.

This receptor was taken from a man in his fifties or sixties with active COVID-19. The chain couples TRBV3-1 (or the pseudogene TRBV3-2) to TRBJ1-1; 9 bases line up with TRBD1. Sample: peripheral blood. The CDR3: CASSQVTGGVGTEAFF. The CDR3 region has the DNA TGTGCCAGCAGCCAAGTTACAGGGGGCGTCGGCACTGAAGCTTTCTTT.